The clone carrying this T cell receptor (beta chain) was observed many times. The germline V gene has CDR1 ENHRY and CDR2 SYGVKD. The germline V and J ends were trimmed by 4 bases and 6 bases, with 18 bases remaining between them. The CDR3 runs to 16 residues. This entry comes from a study of T-cell reconstitution after alpha-beta-depleted transplantation in children. Construction of the TCRbeta library involved unique molecular identifiers. TCRdb reanalysed the PCR reads using MiXCR and keeps one entry per CDR3 protein. The table records over 150,000 distinct CDR3 sequences, roughly 14% of them present only once.

This clonotype originated in a human donor who donated a stem cell graft to a child with acute lymphoblastic leukemia. Sequenced material: PBMCs from the stem cell graft donor, taken from the stem cell graft. V gene TRBV10-3 combines with J gene TRBJ2-2; no clear D. The CDR3 reads CAISARPSEYSGELFF. The CDR3 nucleotides are TGTGCCATCAGTGCTAGACCCTCGGAGTATTCCGGGGAGCTGTTTTTT.